There are a few counts of the clone carrying this T cell receptor beta chain. This sample stems from a study of response to subunit inactivated influenza vaccine. V lost 8 bases, J lost 3 bases, and 11 bases lay in between. From germline, CDR1 is KGHSH and CDR2 LQKENI. This CDR3 region has 13 residues. TCRdb fed the RT-PCR reads into MiXCR, producing one record per CDR3 protein. There are some 640,000 distinct CDR3 sequences in the sample; around 14% occur only once, and around 7% lies in the top ten. The chain carries TRBV18 and TRBJ1-5; TRBD1 might be the D (5 bases). Sequenced here: PBMCs from blood, sampled about 14 days before vaccination. The clonotype comes from a man aged 50 to 60 who received an inactivated influenza vaccine. The CDR3 spells CASHEGNNQPQHF. CDR3 DNA sequence: TGTGCCAGCCACGAGGGGAACAATCAGCCCCAGCATTTT. Based on the CDR3 plus reference TRBV18 and TRBJ1-5, the full variable domain is NAGVMQNPRHLVRRRGQEARLRCSPMKGHSHVYWYRQLPEEGLKFMVYLQKENIIDESGMPKERFSAEFPKEGPSILRIQQVVRGDSAAYFCASHEGNNQPQHFGDGTRLSIL.